The 17 T cell receptor beta chains listed next were all sequenced from one sample in a study of shared clonotypes between healthy human individuals. Only in-frame clones appear in the TCRdb table, and some are missing; sequencing was by immunoSEQ multiplex PCR. Altogether roughly 2.6 million clones are present, roughly 92% being singletons, with the ten largest covering over 0.12%. The source material was naive CD4+ T cells sorted from blood. Documented subset: CD45RA+ positively selected. The receptors were gathered from a young man in good health.

About this clone itself: The same CDR3 also results from other DNA sequences found in this sample. V and J are TRBV5-1 and TRBJ1-1, with D unclear. Trimming removed 2 bases from V and 1 base from J, with 9 bases in between. CDR1 and CDR2 (germline): SGHRS, YFSETQ. The CDR3 has 14 amino acids. Written as DNA, the CDR3 is TGCGCCAGCAGCTTAAGGACGGCGAACACTGAAGCTTTCTTT. Protein sequence: CASSLRTANTEAFF.

This clone was seen only once. A read error may account for a junction end that differs from germline. The V gene is TRBV7-7, the J gene TRBJ2-2, with 7 bases fitting TRBD2. From germline, CDR1 is SSHAT and CDR2 FNYEAQ (reference sequence). There are 15 residues in the CDR3. The CDR3 loop is CASSTGGRNTGELFF. The CDR3 nucleotides read TGTGCTAGCAGCACAGGCGGGAGAAACACCGGGGAGCTGTTTTTT. The full variable domain, its missing parts supplied by reference TRBV7-7 and TRBJ2-2, is GAGVSQSPRYKVTKRGQDVTLRCDPISSHATLYWYQQALGQGPEFLTYFNYEAQPDKSGLPSDRFSAERPEGSISTLTIQRTEQRDSAMYRCASSTGGRNTGELFFGEGSRLTVL.

Only one count was recorded for this clone. The chain is built from TRBV5-8 and TRBJ2-7, with D possibly TRBD2 on 6 matching bases. V was trimmed by 3 bases and J by 0 bases, leaving 16 bases between them. Germline CDR1 and CDR2: SGHTS and YDEGEE. The CDR3 has 16 amino acids. CDR3 amino acids: CASSWDLGGRSYEQYF. CDR3 DNA sequence: TGTGCCAGCAGCTGGGACTTAGGTGGCCGCTCCTACGAGCAGTACTTC.

This rearrangement joins TRBV5-1 to TRBJ2-3; TRBD2 matches at 11 bases. Trimming cost V 2 bases and J 6 bases; bases outside gene matches: 5. Germline V gives CDR1 SGHRS, CDR2 YFSETQ. The CDR3 loop spans 15 amino acids. CDR3 region: CASSFLAGGPDTQYF. The CDR3 DNA is TGCGCCAGCAGCTTCTTAGCGGGGGGGCCCGATACGCAGTATTTT.

The chain carries TRBV28 and TRBJ1-2; TRBD1 matches 7 bases. Germline lookup yields CDR1 MDHEN and CDR2 SYDVKM. The V segment lost 2 bases and the J segment 4 bases; nucleotides outside the gene matches: 13. The CDR3 runs to 17 residues. Here the CDR3 reads CASSLEARGGRSYGYTF. In DNA form, the CDR3 reads TGTGCCAGCAGTTTAGAGGCCAGGGGGGGGCGTAGCTATGGCTACACCTTC.

The CDR3 DNA reads as TGTGCCAGCAGCCTTGATCGGACTAGAAACGAGCAGTACTTC. It specifies CASSLDRTRNEQYF. The chain uses TRBV6-5 and TRBJ2-7, with 7 bases that match TRBD2. J lost 5 bases, V lost 6 bases, and 10 bases had no gene match. This CDR3 is built from 14 residues. Germline CDR1 MNHEY, CDR2 SVGAGI.

V usage is TRBV11-2 and J usage is TRBJ2-5; no reliable D call. This CDR3 comprises 12 residues. CDR1 SGHAT and CDR2 FQNNGV come from the germline V gene. V lost 2 bases and J 3 bases, leaving 4 bases between the germline ends. For the CDR3, the DNA is TGTGCCAGCAGCTTAATGGAAGAGACCCAGTACTTC. Protein: CASSLMEETQYF.

The chain has TRBV5-1 and TRBJ2-3; 7 nucleotides line up with TRBD1. The CDR3 sequence is 16 residues long. V lost 3 bases and J lost 0; bases outside the gene matches: 7. Germline CDR1 is SGHRS and CDR2 is YFSETQ. This CDR3 is CASSWERQGSTDTQYF. The CDR3, as DNA: TGCGCCAGCAGCTGGGAACGACAGGGTAGCACAGATACGCAGTATTTT.

This clone has a single count. The chain employs TRBV2 and TRBJ2-3; 12 bases agree with TRBD2. The CDR3 runs to 19 residues. Losses at the gene ends were 4 bases for V and 5 bases for J; bases not matched to a gene: 16. From germline, CDR1 is SNHLY and CDR2 FYNNEI. In nucleotides, the CDR3 is TGTGCCAGCAGTGTCCCCCCGCTAGCGGGGGGGCGGGTCAGAGATACGCAGTATTTT. It is translated as CASSVPPLAGGRVRDTQYF.

The gene calls are TRBV2 and TRBJ2-6; maybe TRBD1 (6 bases). Germline values: CDR1 SNHLY, CDR2 FYNNEI. Trimming removed 6 bases at V and 4 bases at J, with 13 bases between. This CDR3 is 15 amino acids long. The CDR3 nucleotides read TGTGCCAGCAGAGAACAGGGATCCGGGGCCAACGTCCTGACTTTC. Protein sequence: CASREQGSGANVLTF.

In this sample, this clone turned up a few times. The chain is built from TRBV14 and TRBJ1-5; D is unresolved. CDR1 is SGHDN and CDR2 is FVKESK in the germline V gene. The germline V and J ends were trimmed by 1 base and 4 bases, with 8 bases remaining between them. CDR3 size: 14 residues. In DNA form, the CDR3 reads TGTGCCAGCAGCCAAGGGGGTAGGAATCAGCCCCAGCATTTT. It translates to CASSQGGRNQPQHF.

The sample holds one count of this clone. V usage is TRBV6-5 and J usage is TRBJ2-5; TRBD1 matches 12 bases. The CDR3 has 15 residues. V dropped 4 bases and J dropped 5; count of bases not matched to a gene: 5. The germline V gene encodes CDR1 MNHEY and CDR2 SVGAGI. CDR3 sequence reads: CASSSTGQGAETQYF. In nucleotides, the CDR3 is TGTGCCAGCAGTTCGACGGGACAGGGGGCTGAGACCCAGTACTTC.

The genes are TRBV5-1 and TRBJ2-1; TRBD1 matches 8 bases. V was clipped by 0 bases and J by 9 bases; unmatched bases: 2. CDR3 size: 13 residues. Germline CDR1 is SGHRS and CDR2 is YFSETQ. The CDR3 sequence: CASSLGQGFEQFF. The DNA for the CDR3 is TGCGCCAGCAGCTTGGGACAGGGGTTTGAGCAGTTCTTC.

This clone was seen more than once but under ten times. This specimen includes other DNA sequences encoding the same CDR3. The CDR3 loop reads CASSLGAAYNEQFF. As DNA, the CDR3 is TGCGCCAGCAGCTTGGGGGCCGCCTACAATGAGCAGTTCTTC. The rearrangement links TRBV5-1 to TRBJ2-1; D remains unclear. The V and J ends lost 0 bases and 2 bases respectively, with 6 bases between them. CDR3 length equals 14 residues. Germline-derived CDR1 and CDR2 are SGHRS and YFSETQ.

The chain is built from TRBV7-2 and TRBJ2-1, with TRBD2 identical over 11 bases. CDR3 length equals 16 residues. V shed 4 bases and J 3 bases; nucleotides not matched to a gene: 5. Germline CDR1 and CDR2: SGHTA and FQGNSA. CDR3: CASSSPGLAVYNEQFF. The CDR3 nucleotides are TGTGCCAGCAGCTCTCCGGGACTAGCGGTCTACAATGAGCAGTTCTTC.

The chain recombines TRBV6-5 with TRBJ2-7; maybe TRBD1 (5 bases). This CDR3 spans 15 amino acids. V gave up 4 bases and J gave up 4 bases, with 17 bases separating them. Germline CDR1 MNHEY, CDR2 SVGAGI. CDR3 in amino acids: CASSSATGLGYEQYF. The DNA for the CDR3 is TGTGCCAGCAGTTCCGCCACAGGCCTCGGGTACGAGCAGTACTTC.

The chain recombines TRBV9 with TRBJ1-1; possible D gene TRBD1, 6 bases. Trimming stripped 2 bases from V and 5 bases from J, with 13 bases between. There are 14 residues in the CDR3. Germline V CDR1 and CDR2: SGDLS, YYNGEE. The CDR3 sequence: CASSVGGRKTEAFF. DNA of the CDR3: TGTGCCAGCAGCGTTGGGGGGCGAAAAACTGAAGCTTTCTTT.